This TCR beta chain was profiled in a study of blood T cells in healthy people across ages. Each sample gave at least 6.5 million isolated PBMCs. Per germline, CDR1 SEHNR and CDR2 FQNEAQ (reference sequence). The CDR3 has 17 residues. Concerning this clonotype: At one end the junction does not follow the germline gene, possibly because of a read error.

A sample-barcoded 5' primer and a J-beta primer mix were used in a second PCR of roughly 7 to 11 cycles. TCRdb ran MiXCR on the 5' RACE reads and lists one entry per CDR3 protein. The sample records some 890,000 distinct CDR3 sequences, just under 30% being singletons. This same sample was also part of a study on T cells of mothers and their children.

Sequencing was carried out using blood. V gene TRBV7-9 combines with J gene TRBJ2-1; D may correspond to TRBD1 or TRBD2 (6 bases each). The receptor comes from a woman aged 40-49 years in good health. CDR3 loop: CASSSTTGGPSYKEQFF. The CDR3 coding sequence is TGTGCCAGCAGCTCCACAACCGGGGGCCCCTCCTACAAAGAGCAGTTCTTC. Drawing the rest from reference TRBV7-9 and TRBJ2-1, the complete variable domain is DTGVSQNPRHKITKRGQNVTFRCDPISEHNRLYWYRQTLGQGPEFLTYFQNEAQLEKSRLLSDRFSAERPKGSFSTLEIQRTEQGDSAMYLCASSSTTGGPSYKEQFFGPGTRLTVL.